Listed below are T cell receptor beta chains from one sample, sequenced in a study of blood T cell repertoires in COVID-19. Data came from immunoSEQ multiplex PCR; TCRdb stores just in-frame clones and leaves some out. This sample has 150,000 to 250,000 clones, with about nine tenths found just once. The sample consisted of PBMCs or T cells enriched from blood (not recorded which). Every receptor here comes from a woman aged 30 to 39 who had recovered from COVID-19. The CDR3 runs from the conserved cysteine through the conserved F or W. The D gene is left open where the match is weak. The size of a clone is reported for some rows only, either as once, few or many, or as a class for expanded clones.

d_call	v_call	j_call	clone_size	cdr3_nt	cdr3_aa
NA	TRBV19	TRBJ1-1	many	TGTGCCAGTAGAGATCTCAGGGTAAGGAACACTGAAGCTTTCTTT	CASRDLRVRNTEAFF
TRBD1	TRBV11-1	TRBJ1-1	NA	TGTGCCAGCAGCTTAGCGCGATCAGGGGGCCTCACTGAAGCTTTCTTT	CASSLARSGGLTEAFF
NA	TRBV14	TRBJ2-7	NA	TGTGCCAGCAGCCAAGACGGTAAGCACGACGAGCAGTACTTC	CASSQDGKHDEQYF
NA	TRBV19	TRBJ1-1	NA	TGTGCCAGTACGGTAGGGAGCACTGAAGCTTTCTTT	CASTVGSTEAFF
NA	TRBV2	TRBJ2-1	once	TGTGCCAGCAGTTTTACAGTCCCCTCCTACAATGAGCAGTTCTTC	CASSFTVPSYNEQFF
NA	TRBV11-1	TRBJ1-1	few	TGTGCCAGCAGCTTTAGTGACACTGAAGCTTTCTTT	CASSFSDTEAFF
TRBD2	TRBV4-2	TRBJ2-1	NA	TGTGCCAGCAGCCAAATTCGAGCGGGGGCCAACAATGAGCAGTTCTTC	CASSQIRAGANNEQFF
TRBD1	TRBV4-3	TRBJ1-1	NA	TGCGCCAGCAGCCAAGACCGGACAGGGATCGCTTTCTTT	CASSQDRTGIAFF
NA	TRBV11-3	TRBJ2-2	once	TGTGCCAGCAGCTTAATAGGCGGTTGGAACACCGGGGAGCTGTTTTTT	CASSLIGGWNTGELFF
NA	TRBV18	TRBJ2-4	once	TGTGCCAGCTCACCAAGGGGCGTCTTAGCCAAAAACATTCAGTACTTC	CASSPRGVLAKNIQYF
NA	TRBV18	TRBJ1-1	NA	TGTGCCAGCTCACCCATTACGCGGAACACTGAAGCTTTCTTT	CASSPITRNTEAFF
TRBD1	TRBV15	TRBJ1-1	NA	TGTGCCACCAGCAGAGATCCGGACAGGGCTCCTGAAGCTTTCTTT	CATSRDPDRAPEAFF
NA	TRBV11-2	TRBJ1-1	NA	TGTGCCAGCAGCAGTATCCGAGCGTTCGCTGAAGCTTTCTTT	CASSSIRAFAEAFF
NA	TRBV28	TRBJ1-1	few	TGTGCCAGCCGGGGTGACACTGAAGCTTTCTTT	CASRGDTEAFF
TRBD2	TRBV5-3	TRBJ2-5	once	TGTGCCAGAAGCTCGGCGGAACTAGCGGGGGCAGAGACCCAGTACTTC	CARSSAELAGAETQYF
NA	TRBV12-3/TRBV12-4	TRBJ1-1	NA	TGTGCCAGCAGGCACAGGGAGACTTCTGAAGCTTTCTTT	CASRHRETSEAFF
NA	TRBV7-2	TRBJ2-7	few	TGTGCCAGCAGCTTAGATTTAGGGGCGCAGTACTTC	CASSLDLGAQYF
NA	TRBV4-2	TRBJ1-2	NA	TGTGCCAGCAGCCAATTTATGGGGGACATCTATGGCTACACCTTC	CASSQFMGDIYGYTF
TRBD1	TRBV27	TRBJ1-6	NA	TGTGCCAGCAGTTTGACAGGGTATAATTCACCCCTCCACTTT	CASSLTGYNSPLHF
TRBD1	TRBV23-1	TRBJ1-2	NA	TGCGCCAGCAGTGTAAGGGACAGGGGTTGCTATGGCTACACCTTC	CASSVRDRGCYGYTF
NA	TRBV7-3	TRBJ2-5	NA	TGTGCCAGCAGCTTAACGCCCCTAGGAGGAGAGACCCAGTACTTC	CASSLTPLGGETQYF
NA	TRBV10-3	TRBJ1-2	NA	TGTGCCATCAGGTCGACAGAAGACTATGGCTACACCTTC	CAIRSTEDYGYTF
NA	TRBV6-6	TRBJ2-7	NA	TGTGCCAGCATTCTGGGAGGTAGCTCCTACGAGCAGTACTTC	CASILGGSSYEQYF
NA	TRBV30	TRBJ1-3	NA	TGTGCCTGGAGTGATACAGGGTCTGGAAACACCATATATTTT	CAWSDTGSGNTIYF
TRBD2	TRBV20-1	TRBJ2-2	NA	TGCAGTGCTAGTGGTCTAGCGGTCAACACCGGGGAGCTGTTTTTT	CSASGLAVNTGELFF
TRBD1	TRBV6-2/TRBV6-3	TRBJ1-1	NA	TGTGCCAGCAGTCCGGGACAGGAAGCTTTCTTT	CASSPGQEAFF